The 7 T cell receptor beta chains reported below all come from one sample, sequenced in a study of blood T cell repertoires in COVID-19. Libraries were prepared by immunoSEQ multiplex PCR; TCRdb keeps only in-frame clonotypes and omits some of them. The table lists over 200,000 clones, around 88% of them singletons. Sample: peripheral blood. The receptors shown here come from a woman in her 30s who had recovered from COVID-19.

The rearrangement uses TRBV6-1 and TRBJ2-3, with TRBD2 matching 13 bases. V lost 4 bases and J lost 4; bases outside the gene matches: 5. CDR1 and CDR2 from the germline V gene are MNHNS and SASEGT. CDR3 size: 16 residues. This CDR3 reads CASSGRTSGGSDTQYF. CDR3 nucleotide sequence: TGTGCCAGCAGTGGGCGGACTAGCGGGGGATCAGATACGCAGTATTTT.

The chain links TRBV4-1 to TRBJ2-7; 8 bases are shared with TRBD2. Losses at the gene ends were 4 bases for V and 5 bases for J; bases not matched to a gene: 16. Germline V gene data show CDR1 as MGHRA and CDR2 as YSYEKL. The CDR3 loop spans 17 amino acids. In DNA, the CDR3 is TGCGCCAGCAGCCCCCCCATCGTAGGACTAGCTCCCAACGAGCAGTACTTC. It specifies CASSPPIVGLAPNEQYF.

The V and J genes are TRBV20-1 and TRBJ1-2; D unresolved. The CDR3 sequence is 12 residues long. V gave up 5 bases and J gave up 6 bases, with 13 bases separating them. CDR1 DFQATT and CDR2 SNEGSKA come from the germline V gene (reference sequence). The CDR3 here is CSARGGRDGYTF. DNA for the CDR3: TGCAGTGCTCGTGGTGGGAGGGATGGCTACACCTTC.

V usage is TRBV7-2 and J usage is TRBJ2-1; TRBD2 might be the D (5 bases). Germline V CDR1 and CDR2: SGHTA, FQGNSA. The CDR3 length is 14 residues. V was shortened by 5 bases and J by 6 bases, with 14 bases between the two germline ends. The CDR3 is CASSTPEGSNEQFF. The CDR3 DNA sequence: TGTGCCAGCAGCACACCCGAGGGAAGCAATGAGCAGTTCTTC.

CDR3 residues: CASSLTGTGKETQYF. The CDR3, as DNA: TGTGCCAGCAGCTTGACCGGGACAGGGAAAGAGACCCAGTACTTC. The J gene is TRBJ2-5, the V gene TRBV7-9; TRBD1 matches 9 bases. J was trimmed by 3 bases and V by 3 bases; bases with no gene match: 5. Germline assignment: CDR1 SEHNR and CDR2 FQNEAQ (reference sequence). The CDR3 runs to 15 residues.

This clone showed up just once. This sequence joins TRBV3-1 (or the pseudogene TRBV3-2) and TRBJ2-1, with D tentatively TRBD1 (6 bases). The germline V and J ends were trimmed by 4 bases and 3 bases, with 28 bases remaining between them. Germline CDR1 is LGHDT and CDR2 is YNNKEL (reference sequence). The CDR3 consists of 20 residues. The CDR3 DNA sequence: TGTGCCAGCAGCCGCAGTCGCAGCTCGTTTATGGGGGCCGGCTACAATGAGCAGTTCTTC. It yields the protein CASSRSRSSFMGAGYNEQFF.

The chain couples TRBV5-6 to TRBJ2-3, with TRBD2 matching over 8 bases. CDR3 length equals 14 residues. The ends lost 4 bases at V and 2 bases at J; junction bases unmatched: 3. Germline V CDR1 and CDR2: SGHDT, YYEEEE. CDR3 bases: TGTGCCAGCAGCCCCGGGGGGGACACAGATACGCAGTATTTT. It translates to CASSPGGDTDTQYF.